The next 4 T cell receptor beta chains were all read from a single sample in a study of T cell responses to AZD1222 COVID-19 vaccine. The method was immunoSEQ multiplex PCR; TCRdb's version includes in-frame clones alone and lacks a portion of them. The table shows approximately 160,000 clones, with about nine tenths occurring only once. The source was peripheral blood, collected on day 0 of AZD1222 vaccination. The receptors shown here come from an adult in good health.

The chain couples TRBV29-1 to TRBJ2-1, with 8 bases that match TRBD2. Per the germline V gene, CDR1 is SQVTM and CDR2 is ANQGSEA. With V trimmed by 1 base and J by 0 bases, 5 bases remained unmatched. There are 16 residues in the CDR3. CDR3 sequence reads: CSVEALAVSSYNEQFF. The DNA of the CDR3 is TGCAGCGTTGAAGCACTAGCGGTCAGCTCCTACAATGAGCAGTTCTTC.

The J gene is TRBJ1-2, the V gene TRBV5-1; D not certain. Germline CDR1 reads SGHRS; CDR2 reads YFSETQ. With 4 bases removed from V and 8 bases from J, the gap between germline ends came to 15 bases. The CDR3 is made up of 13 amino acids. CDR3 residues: CASSRDGLGGYTF. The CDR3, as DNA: TGCGCCAGCAGCCGTGACGGATTAGGGGGCTACACCTTC.

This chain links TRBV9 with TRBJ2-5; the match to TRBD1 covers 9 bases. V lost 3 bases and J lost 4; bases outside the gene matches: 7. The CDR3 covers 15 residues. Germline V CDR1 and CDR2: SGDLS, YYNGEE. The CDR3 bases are TGTGCCAGCAGCGGGGGAGGGACAGGGCGAGAGACCCAGTACTTC. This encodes CASSGGGTGRETQYF.

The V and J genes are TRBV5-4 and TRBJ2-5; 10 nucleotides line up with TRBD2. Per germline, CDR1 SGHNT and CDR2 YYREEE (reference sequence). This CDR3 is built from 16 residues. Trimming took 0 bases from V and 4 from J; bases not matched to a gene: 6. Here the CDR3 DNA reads TGTGCCAGCAGCTTGGTTAGCGGGAGGTCAGGAGAGACCCAGTACTTC. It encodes CASSLVSGRSGETQYF.